This T cell receptor beta chain was identified in a study of somatic mutations in cytotoxic T cells in rheumatoid arthritis. Germline assignment: CDR1 MRHNA and CDR2 SNTAGT. V gave up 5 bases and J gave up 7 bases; unmatched junction bases: 5. This CDR3 has 16 amino acids. This clone was observed a few times. The method was immunoSEQ multiplex PCR; TCRdb's version includes in-frame clones alone and lacks a portion of them. The top ten hold 13% to 15% of the sample, which has 9,500 to 15,000 clones, around 86% seen once. The sequenced material came from CD8+ T cells sorted from blood. The chain links TRBV6-4 to TRBJ2-2; 15 bases are shared with TRBD2. The receptor comes from a woman aged 60-70 years in good health. The CDR3 loop is CASSYGLAGGVGELFF. The CDR3 DNA follows: TGTGCCAGCAGTTACGGACTAGCGGGGGGGGTCGGGGAGCTGTTTTTT.